Each of the 20 T cell receptor beta chains below was sequenced from the same sample in a study of blood T cell repertoires in COVID-19. Data came from immunoSEQ multiplex PCR; TCRdb stores just in-frame clones and leaves some out. The sample shows about 260,000 clones, around 87% of them seen only once. Sequencing was done on a sample of peripheral blood. Receptors were obtained from a woman in her sixties with COVID-19, enrolled during active disease.

V and J are TRBV2 and TRBJ2-3, with TRBD2 identical over 9 bases. Trimming cost V 7 bases and J 5 bases; bases outside gene matches: 7. The V gene's germline CDR1 is SNHLY and CDR2 FYNNEI. The CDR3 is 14 residues long. DNA of the CDR3: TGTGCCAGCATGGCGGGAGGGGGGGTAGATACGCAGTATTTT. This gives the protein CASMAGGGVDTQYF.

The chain recombines TRBV18 with TRBJ1-4; 7 bases fit TRBD1. Germline V CDR1 and CDR2: KGHSH, LQKENI. V lost 1 base to trimming and J lost 5 bases; unmatched junction nucleotides: 4. This CDR3 is 15 amino acids long. CDR3 in amino acids: CASSPLGTVNEKLFF. The CDR3 region has the DNA TGTGCCAGCTCACCACTCGGGACAGTAAATGAAAAACTGTTTTTT.

This clone was picked up one time. The chain uses TRBV2 and TRBJ1-3; 7 nucleotides match TRBD1. Per the germline V gene, CDR1 is SNHLY and CDR2 is FYNNEI. CDR3 length: 13 amino acids. The V segment lost 5 bases and the J segment 8 bases; nucleotides outside the gene matches: 6. The CDR3 spells CASSPDRVDTIYF. CDR3 DNA: TGTGCCAGCAGTCCCGACAGGGTAGACACCATATATTTT. The variable domain in full, completed from reference TRBV2 and TRBJ1-3, reads EPEVTQTPSHQVTQMGQEVILRCVPISNHLYFYWYRQILGQKVEFLVSFYNNEISEKSEIFDDQFSVERPDGSNFTLKIRSTKLEDSAMYFCASSPDRVDTIYFGEGSWLTVV.

This chain joins TRBV5-1 and TRBJ1-4; D might be TRBD1 (5 bases). This CDR3 region has 16 residues. With 4 bases removed from V and 5 bases from J, the gap between germline ends came to 18 bases. Per germline, CDR1 SGHRS and CDR2 YFSETQ. This chain's CDR3 is CASSPGIDSFNEKLFF. DNA for the CDR3: TGCGCCAGCAGCCCCGGAATCGACAGCTTCAATGAAAAACTGTTTTTT. The variable domain in full, completed from reference TRBV5-1 and TRBJ1-4, reads KAGVTQTPRYLIKTRGQQVTLSCSPISGHRSVSWYQQTPGQGLQFLFEYFSETQRNKGNFPGRFSGRQFSNSRSEMNVSTLELGDSALYLCASSPGIDSFNEKLFFGSGTQLSVL.

The chain employs TRBV4-1 and TRBJ1-1; TRBD1 matches at 9 bases. Germline V CDR1 and CDR2: MGHRA, YSYEKL. V trimming: 0 bases; J trimming: 5 bases; junction bases outside the gene matches: 7. The CDR3 covers 16 residues. DNA of the CDR3: TGCGCCAGCAGCCAAGAAGCACAGGGGGCGCGGACTGAAGCTTTCTTT. Amino acid sequence: CASSQEAQGARTEAFF.

This clone came up a few times. The rearrangement uses TRBV27 and TRBJ2-3; D not resolved. This CDR3 contains 13 residues. The germline V gene encodes CDR1 MNHEY and CDR2 SMNVEV (reference sequence). V dropped 1 base and J dropped 4 bases, with 6 bases sitting between them. CDR3 in DNA: TGTGCCAGCAGTTTATTCGTAGCAGATACGCAGTATTTT. The encoded protein is CASSLFVADTQYF.

The J gene is TRBJ2-2, the V gene TRBV5-1, with a possible D match to TRBD1 (5 bases). Deletions cut 1 base from V and 3 bases from J, with 7 bases between. The CDR3 is 14 residues long. CDR1 and CDR2 (germline): SGHRS, YFSETQ. This chain's CDR3 is CASSLIGDTGELFF. The CDR3, as DNA: TGCGCCAGCAGCTTGATAGGGGACACCGGGGAGCTGTTTTTT.

The chain employs TRBV28 and TRBJ1-4, with D possibly being TRBD1 (5 bases). Trimming removed 3 bases from V and 11 bases from J, with 19 bases in between. The CDR3 covers 15 residues. CDR1 is MDHEN, CDR2 SYDVKM, per germline. The CDR3 region is CASSFLEAGRGKLFF. The CDR3 nucleotides are TGTGCCAGCAGTTTTCTCGAGGCCGGGCGGGGGAAACTGTTTTTT.

The chain uses TRBV9 and TRBJ1-2; a possible D gene is TRBD1 (5 bases). The CDR3 totals 14 residues. V dropped 4 bases and J dropped 4 bases, with 14 bases sitting between them. The germline V gene encodes CDR1 SGDLS and CDR2 YYNGEE. The DNA of the CDR3 is TGTGCCAGCAGCCCCCCAGGGCTCCTCTATGGCTACACCTTC. Its translation: CASSPPGLLYGYTF.

The chain links TRBV7-3 to TRBJ2-1, with D maybe TRBD2 (6 bases). Trimming removed 6 bases from V and 9 bases from J, with 15 bases in between. The CDR3 is 13 amino acids. Germline V gene sequence: CDR1 SGHTA, CDR2 FQGTGA. The CDR3 region has the DNA TGTGCCAGCAGATTGGGTAGCGGAGGTGAGCAGTTCTTC. The encoded protein is CASRLGSGGEQFF. The complete variable domain, with remaining parts taken from reference TRBV7-3 and TRBJ2-1, reads GAGVSQTPSNKVTEKGKYVELRCDPISGHTALYWYRQSLGQGPEFLIYFQGTGAADDSGLPNDRFFAVRPEGSVSTLKIQRTERGDSAVYLCASRLGSGGEQFFGPGTRLTVL.

This chain links TRBV24-1 with TRBJ2-5; D unclear. Trimming shortened V by 4 bases and J by 7 bases, and 15 bases separated the two germline ends. There are 14 residues in the CDR3. CDR1 is KGHDR and CDR2 is SFDVKD in the germline V gene. This CDR3 is CATSDPREAGTQYF. The CDR3 DNA reads as TGTGCCACCAGTGACCCCCGTGAGGCCGGGACCCAGTACTTC.

The CDR3 spells CASTARALHF. The CDR3, as DNA: TGTGCCAGCACCGCCCGGGCCCTCCACTTT. This chain connects TRBV6-5 to TRBJ1-6, with no clear D. The CDR3 has 10 residues. Germline CDR1 and CDR2: MNHEY and SVGAGI. With 7 bases removed from V and 14 bases from J, the gap between germline ends came to 9 bases.

The chain combines TRBV6-5 with TRBJ2-7; D is uncertain. This CDR3 is 12 amino acids long. Per germline, CDR1 MNHEY and CDR2 SVGAGI. The germline V and J ends were trimmed by 5 bases and 7 bases, with 12 bases remaining between them. Here the CDR3 reads CASSLPGREQYF. The CDR3 DNA reads as TGTGCCAGCAGTCTCCCTGGCCGTGAGCAGTACTTC.

The chain carries TRBV20-1 and TRBJ2-1; D possibly corresponds to TRBD2 (6 bases). The CDR3 sequence is 16 residues long. Trimming cost V 3 bases and J 5 bases, with 20 bases left between them. CDR1 and CDR2 (germline): DFQATT, SNEGSKA (reference sequence). Here the CDR3 DNA reads TGCAGTGCTAGTTCCTTCGGGCGCGGGACCAACAATGAGCAGTTCTTC. Amino acid sequence: CSASSFGRGTNNEQFF.

CDR3 coding DNA: TGTGCCAGCAGCTACTCCGGGACAGGCGACACCATATATTTT. This translates into CASSYSGTGDTIYF. The chain combines TRBV28 with TRBJ1-3, with 8 bases matching TRBD1. CDR3 length: 14 residues. Germline trimming cut 6 bases from V and 8 bases from J; bases unmatched to any gene: 9. Germline CDR1 is MDHEN and CDR2 is SYDVKM.

The gene calls are TRBV2 and TRBJ1-1; 11 bases are shared with TRBD1. The CDR3 length is 16 residues. V lost 7 bases and J lost 4; bases outside the gene matches: 11. CDR1 is SNHLY and CDR2 is FYNNEI in the germline V gene. The CDR3 loop reads CASIGRDRGFGTEAFF. CDR3 coding DNA: TGTGCCAGCATTGGGAGGGACAGGGGGTTTGGCACTGAAGCTTTCTTT.

This chain connects TRBV3-1 (or the pseudogene TRBV3-2) to TRBJ2-5; 11 nucleotides agree with TRBD2. The CDR3 is made up of 21 amino acids. CDR1 LGHDT and CDR2 YNNKEL come from the germline V gene (reference sequence). Trimming at V came to 0 bases and at J to 3 bases, leaving 18 bases not matched to a gene. The chain's CDR3 is CASSQDPTSGSWVTSEETQYF. Here the CDR3 DNA reads TGTGCCAGCAGCCAAGATCCCACTAGCGGGAGTTGGGTCACGTCAGAAGAGACCCAGTACTTC.

The gene calls are TRBV27 and TRBJ2-4; TRBD1 matches 10 bases. Germline CDR1 MNHEY, CDR2 SMNVEV (reference sequence). V trimming: 5 bases; J trimming: 7 bases; junction bases outside the gene matches: 2. This CDR3 comprises 13 residues. Here the CDR3 DNA reads TGTGCCAGCAGTACGGGACAGGGGAACATTCAGTACTTC. It is translated as CASSTGQGNIQYF.

The chain has TRBV2 and TRBJ1-1, with D unresolved. Per germline, CDR1 SNHLY and CDR2 FYNNEI. Trimming took 1 base from V and 5 from J, leaving 5 bases between them. The CDR3 is 12 residues long. The CDR3 DNA is TGTGCCAGCAGTGAAGGTAGAACTGAAGCTTTCTTT. The encoded protein is CASSEGRTEAFF.

The chain combines TRBV5-4 with TRBJ1-4; no clear D gene. With 2 bases removed from V and 6 bases from J, the gap between germline ends came to 11 bases. Germline CDR1 is SGHNT and CDR2 is YYREEE (reference sequence). The CDR3 extends over 14 amino acids. The DNA for the CDR3 is TGTGCCAGCAGCTTCGGTCCCTCGGATGAAAAACTGTTTTTT. It translates to CASSFGPSDEKLFF.